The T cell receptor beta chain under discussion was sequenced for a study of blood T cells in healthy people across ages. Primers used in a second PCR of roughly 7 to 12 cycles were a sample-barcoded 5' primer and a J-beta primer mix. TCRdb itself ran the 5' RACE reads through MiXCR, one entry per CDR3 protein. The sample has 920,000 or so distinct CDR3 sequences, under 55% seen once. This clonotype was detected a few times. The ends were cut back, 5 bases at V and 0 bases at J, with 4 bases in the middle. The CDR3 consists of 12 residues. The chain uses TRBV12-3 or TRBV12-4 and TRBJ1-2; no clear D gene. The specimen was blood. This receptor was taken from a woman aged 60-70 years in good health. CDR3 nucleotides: TGTGCCAGCAGTGGGCCTAACTATGGCTACACCTTC. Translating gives CASSGPNYGYTF.